This paragraph covers one TCR beta chain sequence. This entry is derived from a study of blood T cell repertoires in COVID-19. Authors' data handling: The authors estimated nucleated cell counts from reference gene primer amplification. The protocol was immunoSEQ multiplex PCR, while the TCRdb copy is restricted to in-frame clones and leaves out a portion. V and J calls and clone size are given by that table; D and trimming were obtained from the DNA. The repertoire holds some 110,000 clones, with roughly two thirds as singletons. Germline V gene data show CDR1 as SQVTM and CDR2 as ANQGSEA. V lost 4 bases, J lost 4 bases, and 17 bases lay in between. The CDR3 spans 14 residues.

Sequencing was performed on peripheral blood. The chain joins TRBV29-1 to TRBJ2-7; perhaps TRBD1 as D (5 bases). The clonotype comes from a human donor with acute or convalescent COVID-19. The donor label of this sample is uncertain. CDR3: CSVVHQGSPYEQYF. The CDR3 region has the DNA TGCAGCGTTGTCCACCAGGGCTCCCCTTACGAGCAGTACTTC.